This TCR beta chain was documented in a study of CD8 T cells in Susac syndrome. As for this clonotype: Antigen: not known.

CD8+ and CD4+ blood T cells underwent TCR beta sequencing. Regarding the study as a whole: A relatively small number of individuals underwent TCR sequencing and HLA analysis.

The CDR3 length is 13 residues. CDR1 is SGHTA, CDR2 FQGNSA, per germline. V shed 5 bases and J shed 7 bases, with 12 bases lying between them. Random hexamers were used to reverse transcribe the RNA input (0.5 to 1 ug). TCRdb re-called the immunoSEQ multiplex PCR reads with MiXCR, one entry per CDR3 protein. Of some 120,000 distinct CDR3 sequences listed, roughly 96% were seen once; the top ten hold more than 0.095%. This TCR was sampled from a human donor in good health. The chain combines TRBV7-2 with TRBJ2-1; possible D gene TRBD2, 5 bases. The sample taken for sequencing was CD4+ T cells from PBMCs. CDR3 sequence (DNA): TGTGCCAGCAGCCCACCGGGAACAAATGAGCAGTTCTTC. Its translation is CASSPPGTNEQFF.